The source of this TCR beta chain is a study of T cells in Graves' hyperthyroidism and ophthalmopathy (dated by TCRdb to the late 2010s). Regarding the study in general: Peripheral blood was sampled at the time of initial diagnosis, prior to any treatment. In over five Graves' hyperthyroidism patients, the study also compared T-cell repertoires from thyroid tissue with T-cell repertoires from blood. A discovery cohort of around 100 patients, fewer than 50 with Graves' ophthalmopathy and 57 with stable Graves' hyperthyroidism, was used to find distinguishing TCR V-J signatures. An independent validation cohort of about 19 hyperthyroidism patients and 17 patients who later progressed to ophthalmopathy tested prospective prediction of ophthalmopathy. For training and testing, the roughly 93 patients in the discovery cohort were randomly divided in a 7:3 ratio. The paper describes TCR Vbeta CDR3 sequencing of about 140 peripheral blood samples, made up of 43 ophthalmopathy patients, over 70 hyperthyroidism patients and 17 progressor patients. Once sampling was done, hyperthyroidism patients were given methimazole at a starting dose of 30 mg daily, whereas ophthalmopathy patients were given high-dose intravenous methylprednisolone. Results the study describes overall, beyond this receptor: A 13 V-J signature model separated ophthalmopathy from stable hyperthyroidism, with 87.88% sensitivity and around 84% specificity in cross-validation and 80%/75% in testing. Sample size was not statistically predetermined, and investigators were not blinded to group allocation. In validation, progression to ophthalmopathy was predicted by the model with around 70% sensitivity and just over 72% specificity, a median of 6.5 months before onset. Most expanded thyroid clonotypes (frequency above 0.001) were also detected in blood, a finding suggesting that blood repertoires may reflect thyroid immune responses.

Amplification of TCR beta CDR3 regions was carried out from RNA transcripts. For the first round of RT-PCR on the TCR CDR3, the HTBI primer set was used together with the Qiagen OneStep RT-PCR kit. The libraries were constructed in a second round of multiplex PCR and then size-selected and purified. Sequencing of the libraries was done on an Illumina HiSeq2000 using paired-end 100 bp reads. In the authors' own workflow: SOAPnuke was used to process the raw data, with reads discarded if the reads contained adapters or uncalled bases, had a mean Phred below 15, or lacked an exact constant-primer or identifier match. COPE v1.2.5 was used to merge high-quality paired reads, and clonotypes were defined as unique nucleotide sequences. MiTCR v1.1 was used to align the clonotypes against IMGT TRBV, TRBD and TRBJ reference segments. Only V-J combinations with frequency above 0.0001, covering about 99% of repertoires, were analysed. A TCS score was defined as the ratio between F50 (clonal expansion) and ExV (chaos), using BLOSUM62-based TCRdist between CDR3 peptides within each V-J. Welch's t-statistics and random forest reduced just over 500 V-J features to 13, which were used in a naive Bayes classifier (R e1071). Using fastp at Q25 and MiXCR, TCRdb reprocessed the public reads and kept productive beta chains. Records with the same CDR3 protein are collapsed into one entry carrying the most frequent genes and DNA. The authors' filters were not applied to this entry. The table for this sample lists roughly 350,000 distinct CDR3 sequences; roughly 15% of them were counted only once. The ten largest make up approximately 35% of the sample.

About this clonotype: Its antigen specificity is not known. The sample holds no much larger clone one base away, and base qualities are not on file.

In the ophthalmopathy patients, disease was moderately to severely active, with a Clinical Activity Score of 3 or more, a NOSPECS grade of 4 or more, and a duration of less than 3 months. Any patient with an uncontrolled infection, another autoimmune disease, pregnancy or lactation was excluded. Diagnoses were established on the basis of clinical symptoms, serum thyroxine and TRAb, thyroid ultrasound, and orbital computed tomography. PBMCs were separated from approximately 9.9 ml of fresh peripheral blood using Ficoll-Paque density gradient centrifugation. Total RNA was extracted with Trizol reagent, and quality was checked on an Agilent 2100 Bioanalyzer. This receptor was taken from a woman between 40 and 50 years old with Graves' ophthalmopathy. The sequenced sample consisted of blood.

The CDR3 in this case is CAWSVGSGDTQETQYF. At the DNA level, the sequence is TGTGCCTGGAGTGTAGGGTCAGGGGATACCCAAGAGACCCAGTACTTC. The chain couples TRBV30 to TRBJ2-5; TRBD1 is a possible D gene, resting on 6 matching bases. Including the terminal cysteine and phenylalanine, the CDR3 comprises 16 residues. Here the CDR3 DNA is all that survives: 48 bases in frame from base 1. The trim is 0 bases for V and 1 base for J, with a gap of 15 bases between the germline ends. In the germline V gene (reference sequence), CDR1 corresponds to GTSNPN and CDR2 to SVGIG.